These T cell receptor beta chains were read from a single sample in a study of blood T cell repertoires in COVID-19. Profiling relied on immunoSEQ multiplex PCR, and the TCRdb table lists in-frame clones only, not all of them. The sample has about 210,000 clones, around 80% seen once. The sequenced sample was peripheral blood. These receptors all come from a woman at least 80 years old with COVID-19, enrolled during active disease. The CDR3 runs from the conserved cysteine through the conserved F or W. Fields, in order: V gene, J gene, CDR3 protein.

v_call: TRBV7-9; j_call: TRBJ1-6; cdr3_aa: CASSGGGDNSPLHF
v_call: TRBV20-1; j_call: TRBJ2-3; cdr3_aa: CSASVNGQLPDTQYF
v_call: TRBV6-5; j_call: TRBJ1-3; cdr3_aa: CASSYSGQSGNTIYF
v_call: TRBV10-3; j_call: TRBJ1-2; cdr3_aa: CAISGGQGALYGYTF
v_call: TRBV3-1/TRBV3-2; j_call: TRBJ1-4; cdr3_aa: CASSQGFGTVNEKLFF
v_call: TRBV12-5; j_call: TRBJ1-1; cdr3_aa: CASGLVDRGWERTEAFF
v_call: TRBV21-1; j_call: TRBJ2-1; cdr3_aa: CASSNRDRKGGNEQFF
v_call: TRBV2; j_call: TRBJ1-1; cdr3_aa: CASSEGGQGRGKEAFF
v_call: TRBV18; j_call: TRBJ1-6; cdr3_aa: CASSPDGRFNPLHF
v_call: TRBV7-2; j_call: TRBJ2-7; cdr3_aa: CASSSPPGGGRYEQYF
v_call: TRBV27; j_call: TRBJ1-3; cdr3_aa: CASRQQGTPGNTIYF
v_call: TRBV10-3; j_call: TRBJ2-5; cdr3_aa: CAISGDRGAPKETQYF
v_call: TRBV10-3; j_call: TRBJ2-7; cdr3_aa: CATSRGTGFYEQYF
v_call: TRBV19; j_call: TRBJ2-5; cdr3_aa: CASSIRGTSTEYQETQYF
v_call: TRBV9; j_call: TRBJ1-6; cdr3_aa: CASSVEWGGGNSPLHF
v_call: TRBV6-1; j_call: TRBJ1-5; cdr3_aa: CASSEIRAGSYSNQPQHF
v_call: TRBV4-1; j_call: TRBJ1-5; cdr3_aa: CASSQEQTGNQPQHF
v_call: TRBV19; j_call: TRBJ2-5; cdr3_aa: CASQSSGTSNTQYF
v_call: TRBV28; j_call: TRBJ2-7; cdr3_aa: CASSRTGNSYEQYF
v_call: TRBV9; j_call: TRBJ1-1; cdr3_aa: CASSATGALMEAFF
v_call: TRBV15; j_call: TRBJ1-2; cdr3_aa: CATSRKLTEVGYGYTF
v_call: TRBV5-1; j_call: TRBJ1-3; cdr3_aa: CASSLYVNSGNTIYF
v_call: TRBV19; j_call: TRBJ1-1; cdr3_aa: CASMWGMTGGAEAFF
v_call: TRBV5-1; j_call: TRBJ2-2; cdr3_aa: CASRRGGGDTGELFF
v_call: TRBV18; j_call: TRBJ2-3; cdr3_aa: CASSPFEAGTSRKESTDTQYF
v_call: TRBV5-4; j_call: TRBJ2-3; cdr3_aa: CASSKGVSTDTQYF
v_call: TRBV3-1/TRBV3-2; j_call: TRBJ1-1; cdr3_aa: CASSQGLMNTEAFF
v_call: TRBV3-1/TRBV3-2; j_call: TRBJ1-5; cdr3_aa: CASSLTGYQPQHF
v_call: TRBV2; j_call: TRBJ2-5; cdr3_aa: CASSEKLSMKTQYF
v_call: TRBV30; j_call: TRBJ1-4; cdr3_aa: CAWSSTGFGEKLFF
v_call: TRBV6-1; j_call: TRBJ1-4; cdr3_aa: CASSEMEGQSNEKLFF
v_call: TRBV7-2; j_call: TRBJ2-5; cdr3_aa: CASSSPGQRQETQYF
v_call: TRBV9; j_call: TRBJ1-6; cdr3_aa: CASSTLSGTGRQSSPLHF
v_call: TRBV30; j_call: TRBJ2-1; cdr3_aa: CAWSAGLAEQFF
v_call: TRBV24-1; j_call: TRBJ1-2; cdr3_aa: CATSRTGSRYGYTF
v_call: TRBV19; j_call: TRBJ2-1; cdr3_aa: CASRGRYPSRQFF
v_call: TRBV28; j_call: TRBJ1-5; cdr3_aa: CASSLAAGNQPQHF
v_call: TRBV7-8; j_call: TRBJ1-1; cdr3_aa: CASSSTAVSDKAFF
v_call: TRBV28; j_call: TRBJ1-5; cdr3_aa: CASKRQGGSNQPQHF
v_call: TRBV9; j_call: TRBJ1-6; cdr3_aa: CASSVGTPGQGTYNSPLHF
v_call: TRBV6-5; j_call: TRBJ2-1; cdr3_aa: CASSLGTGGGWPQFF
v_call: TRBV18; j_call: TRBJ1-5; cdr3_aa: CASSLQGPGQPQHF
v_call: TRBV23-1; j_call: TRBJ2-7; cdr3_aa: CASSQSLRGPYEQYF
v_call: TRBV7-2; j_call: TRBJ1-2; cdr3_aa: CASRPAPSGFGYTF
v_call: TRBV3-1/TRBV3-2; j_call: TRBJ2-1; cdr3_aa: CASSQAARGNEQFF